This T cell receptor beta chain was documented in a study of vaccination and CD4 T cells after COVID-19. Points from the study as a whole: Only post-vaccination samples contained a median around 83% of the reactive clones in convalescent patients. Spike mono-reactivity was found in 304 of the 307 vaccine-specific clones identified in convalescent patients.

Note on this clonotype: What it recognizes is unknown.

The Oncomine TCR Beta short-read assay was applied to DNA of cultured CD4+ T cells. One entry per CDR3 protein results from TCRdb running MiXCR on the PCR reads. The table lists tens of thousands of distinct CDR3 sequences, roughly 45% of them singletons. Stated treatment: roughly 10-day PBMC culture with coronavirus spike peptide pools or control peptides (ViraFEST assay). IL-2 at around 10 IU/ml and peptide pools at roughly 11 ug/ml were added to PBMCs cultured at a few million per well. The CDR3 totals 17 residues. The ends were cut back, 1 base at V and 2 bases at J, with 14 bases in the middle. From germline, CDR1 is MDHEN and CDR2 SYDVKM.

The chain recombines TRBV28 with TRBJ2-2, with D maybe TRBD2 (5 bases). The clonotype was recovered from a human donor who had recovered from COVID-19. Sequences were obtained from CD4+ T cells from blood, cultured in vitro. CDR3 protein: CASSLSGLARNTGELFF. CDR3 DNA: TGTGCCAGCAGTTTATCCGGGCTAGCCCGAAACACCGGGGAGCTGTTTTTT.